The 19 T cell receptor beta chains given below trace back to one sample, sequenced in a study of patients and donors after allogeneic stem cell transplantation. TCRdb independently ran MiXCR on the RT-PCR reads; one entry per CDR3 protein. Among about a million distinct CDR3 sequences listed, about 20% were seen once. Sample: blood, either unsorted or a sorted T cell fraction (not recorded which). These receptors originate from a human donor who was either an allogeneic HSCT recipient or a stem cell or donor lymphocyte infusion donor (not recorded which). It is not recorded whose cells these are; they may come from a transplant donor.

This clonotype was detected a few times. The genes are TRBV2 and TRBJ2-7, with D possibly TRBD1 on 5 matching bases. The germline V and J ends were trimmed by 6 bases and 3 bases, with 15 bases remaining between them. CDR1 and CDR2 from the germline V gene are SNHLY and FYNNEI. CDR3 size: 14 residues. The chain's CDR3 is CASSTWTTDYEQYF. CDR3 coding DNA: TGTGCCAGCAGCACTTGGACAACAGACTACGAGCAGTACTTC.

The V gene is TRBV25-1, the J gene TRBJ1-2; D uncertain. The CDR3 spans 11 residues. Germline CDR1 is MGHDK and CDR2 is SYGVNS. V was shortened by 6 bases and J by 8 bases, with 10 bases between the two germline ends. CDR3 bases: TGTGCCAGCAGCCACCTAGGAGGCTACACCTTC. Translating it yields CASSHLGGYTF.

The genes are TRBV29-1 and TRBJ1-1, with no clear D. From germline, CDR1 is SQVTM and CDR2 ANQGSEA. The length of the CDR3 is 13 residues. The CDR3 protein is CSGENQLNTEAFF. The CDR3, as DNA: TGCAGTGGGGAGAATCAGCTGAACACTGAAGCTTTCTTT.

The chain combines TRBV7-2 with TRBJ2-5; a weak D match, TRBD1 (6 bases). V was cut by 6 bases and J by 4 bases, with 6 bases left in between. The CDR3 extends over 11 amino acids. The germline gives CDR1 SGHTA, CDR2 FQGNSA. The CDR3 is CASRGAETQYF. In DNA, the CDR3 is TGTGCCAGCAGGGGGGCAGAGACCCAGTACTTC.

This clonotype came up a few times. V and J are TRBV4-2 and TRBJ2-5, with 9 bases identical to TRBD1. The CDR3 consists of 14 residues. The J segment lost 3 bases and the V segment lost 1 base, leaving 0 bases of the junction unmatched. Germline CDR1 reads LGHNA; CDR2 reads YNFKEQ. In nucleotides, the CDR3 is TGTGCCAGCAGCCAAGGGACAGGGGAAGAGACCCAGTACTTC. Protein: CASSQGTGEETQYF.

This chain links TRBV4-3 with TRBJ1-4; D is ambiguous. From germline, CDR1 is LGHNA and CDR2 YSLEER. The CDR3 has 19 residues. Trimming cost V 2 bases and J 0 bases, with 19 bases left between them. The CDR3 nucleotides are TGCGCCAGCAGCCAATACCCGACATCGGGTGGAGCAACTAATGAAAAACTGTTTTTT. It yields the protein CASSQYPTSGGATNEKLFF.

The chain links TRBV5-1 to TRBJ2-2, with 9 bases fitting TRBD2. Germline CDR1 and CDR2: SGHRS and YFSETQ. After removal of 4 bases from V and 7 bases from J, the junction contained 11 bases not matched to a gene. The CDR3 loop spans 16 amino acids. DNA of the CDR3: TGCGCCAGCAGCCCCTTGGCGGGAGGGGTTGACGGGGAGCTGTTTTTT. As protein: CASSPLAGGVDGELFF. The full variable domain, completed using reference TRBV5-1 and TRBJ2-2, is KAGVTQTPRYLIKTRGQQVTLSCSPISGHRSVSWYQQTPGQGLQFLFEYFSETQRNKGNFPGRFSGRQFSNSRSEMNVSTLELGDSALYLCASSPLAGGVDGELFFGEGSRLTVL.

The genes are TRBV19 and TRBJ2-1, with TRBD2 identical over 13 bases. V lost 5 bases to trimming and J lost 0 bases; unmatched junction nucleotides: 13. Germline values: CDR1 LNHDA, CDR2 SQIVND (reference sequence). The CDR3 sequence is 20 residues long. The CDR3 bases are TGTGCCAGTAGTGCCCGACTAGCGGGGGGACCAAGGAGCTCCTACAATGAGCAGTTCTTC. It encodes CASSARLAGGPRSSYNEQFF.

Ten or more counts support this clonotype. The CDR3 is CSVEMGTHYGYTF. The CDR3 nucleotides read TGCAGCGTTGAAATGGGAACCCACTATGGCTACACCTTC. The J gene is TRBJ1-2, the V gene TRBV29-1, with D unclear. CDR1 SQVTM and CDR2 ANQGSEA come from the germline V gene. The germline V and J ends were trimmed by 2 bases and 3 bases, with 10 bases remaining between them. This CDR3 is 13 amino acids long.

This clonotype has a handful of counts. The chain is built from TRBV4-1 and TRBJ2-7; the D is unclear. Germline V lookup: CDR1 MGHRA, CDR2 YSYEKL. The CDR3 is 15 amino acids. The V gene lost 2 bases and the J gene lost 3 bases, with 14 bases spanning the gap. The CDR3 region is CASSQLYGVVYEQYF. As DNA, the CDR3 is TGCGCCAGCAGCCAACTTTATGGAGTTGTCTACGAGCAGTACTTC.

This clonotype was seen a handful of times. The V gene is TRBV27, the J gene TRBJ2-7; 12 positions agree with TRBD1. Germline CDR1 MNHEY, CDR2 SMNVEV (reference sequence). J gave up 7 bases and V 7 bases, and 8 bases lay outside the gene matches. The CDR3 spans 14 residues. The CDR3 DNA is TGTGCCAGCAACCCGGGACAGGGGGCATGGGAGCAGTACTTC. This sequence encodes CASNPGQGAWEQYF.

This clonotype was detected only a few times. The chain has TRBV29-1 and TRBJ2-3, with 11 bases lining up with TRBD1. CDR3 length: 13 amino acids. Germline trimming cut 7 bases from V and 4 bases from J; bases unmatched to any gene: 4. Looked up from germline, CDR1 is SQVTM and CDR2 is ANQGSEA. CDR3 coding DNA: TGCAGCGAGAGGGACAGGGGGGCAGATACGCAGTATTTT. Its translation: CSERDRGADTQYF.

V gene TRBV5-6 combines with J gene TRBJ2-1; 7 bases are shared with TRBD1. This CDR3 spans 15 amino acids. The germline CDR1 and CDR2 sequences are SGHDT and YYEEEE. Trimming took 3 bases from V and 8 from J; bases not matched to a gene: 11. CDR3 region: CASSSGQLSRDEQFF. The CDR3 coding sequence is TGTGCCAGCAGCTCGGGACAGCTTTCTAGGGATGAGCAGTTCTTC.

The sample holds many counts of this clonotype. The chain joins TRBV12-3 or TRBV12-4 to TRBJ1-3; D gene unclear. Trimming cost V 10 bases and J 2 bases, with 6 bases left between them. CDR3 size: 11 residues. The CDR3 loop is CATSPGNTIYF. The CDR3 DNA reads as TGTGCCACCTCGCCTGGAAACACCATATATTTT.

This chain links TRBV11-2 with TRBJ2-7, with TRBD2 identical over 8 bases. J gave up 4 bases and V 1 base, and 6 bases lay outside the gene matches. This CDR3 contains 15 residues. From germline, CDR1 is SGHAT and CDR2 FQNNGV. The CDR3 loop reads CASSLGFTSGYEQYF. The CDR3 nucleotides are TGTGCCAGCAGCTTAGGGTTCACTAGCGGTTACGAGCAGTACTTC.

This clonotype occurred a few times. A single base separates this from a much larger clone, so it may be a read error. CDR3 coding DNA: TGTGCCAGCAGCCCCGGGACTAGCGGGGGAAACGAGCAGTACTTC. It specifies CASSPGTSGGNEQYF. The chain carries TRBV6-1 and TRBJ2-7, with 14 bases identical to TRBD2. This CDR3 is built from 15 residues. The germline V gene encodes CDR1 MNHNS and CDR2 SASEGT. V lost 6 bases and J lost 5; bases outside the gene matches: 6.

This chain connects TRBV6-1 to TRBJ1-2; unclear D gene. V was cut by 6 bases and J by 4 bases, with 12 bases left in between. Germline CDR1 reads MNHNS; CDR2 reads SASEGT. The CDR3 has 13 residues. The CDR3 protein is CASSPLGTYGYTF. In DNA form, the CDR3 reads TGTGCCAGCAGCCCGCTAGGAACCTATGGCTACACCTTC.

The J gene is TRBJ2-3, the V gene TRBV11-2; possibly TRBD2 for D (7 bases). The CDR3 extends over 17 amino acids. Trimming left V 5 bases short and J 0 bases short, with 18 bases between. Germline V lookup: CDR1 SGHAT, CDR2 FQNNGV. The CDR3 is CASSTGGGTTSTDTQYF. The CDR3 DNA is TGTGCCAGCAGCACGGGGGGCGGGACTACTAGCACAGATACGCAGTATTTT. Variable domain in full (rest from reference TRBV11-2 and TRBJ2-3): EAGVAQSPRYKIIEKRQSVAFWCNPISGHATLYWYQQILGQGPKLLIQFQNNGVVDDSQLPKDRFSAERLKGVDSTLKIQPAKLEDSAVYLCASSTGGGTTSTDTQYFGPGTRLTVL.

This clonotype was found many times. The chain has TRBV7-3 and TRBJ1-1; TRBD1 agrees at 7 bases. The CDR3 has 16 residues. After removal of 4 bases from V and 0 bases from J, the junction contained 8 bases not matched to a gene. Germline V gene data show CDR1 as SGHTA and CDR2 as FQGTGA. The CDR3 DNA reads as TGTGCCAGCAGCTCAACCCCGGGACAGATGAACACTGAAGCTTTCTTT. Amino acids: CASSSTPGQMNTEAFF.